This TCR beta chain was obtained from a study of T cell changes during pregnancy in multiple sclerosis. The CDR3 length is 16 residues. Germline trimming cut 4 bases from V and 0 bases from J; bases unmatched to any gene: 5. CDR1 is SGDLS, CDR2 YYNGEE, per germline. Profiled with immunoSEQ multiplex PCR; TCRdb holds only in-frame clones, not every one. The sample holds about 87,000 clones, over 85% seen once. The J gene is TRBJ2-5, the V gene TRBV9, with 11 bases fitting TRBD2. This receptor was identified in a female donor in good health, enrolled as a control in a pregnancy study. The sequenced sample was peripheral blood, obtained in the third trimester of pregnancy. CDR3 protein: CASSPRLAGHQETQYF. CDR3 bases: TGTGCCAGCAGCCCCCGACTAGCGGGGCACCAAGAGACCCAGTACTTC.